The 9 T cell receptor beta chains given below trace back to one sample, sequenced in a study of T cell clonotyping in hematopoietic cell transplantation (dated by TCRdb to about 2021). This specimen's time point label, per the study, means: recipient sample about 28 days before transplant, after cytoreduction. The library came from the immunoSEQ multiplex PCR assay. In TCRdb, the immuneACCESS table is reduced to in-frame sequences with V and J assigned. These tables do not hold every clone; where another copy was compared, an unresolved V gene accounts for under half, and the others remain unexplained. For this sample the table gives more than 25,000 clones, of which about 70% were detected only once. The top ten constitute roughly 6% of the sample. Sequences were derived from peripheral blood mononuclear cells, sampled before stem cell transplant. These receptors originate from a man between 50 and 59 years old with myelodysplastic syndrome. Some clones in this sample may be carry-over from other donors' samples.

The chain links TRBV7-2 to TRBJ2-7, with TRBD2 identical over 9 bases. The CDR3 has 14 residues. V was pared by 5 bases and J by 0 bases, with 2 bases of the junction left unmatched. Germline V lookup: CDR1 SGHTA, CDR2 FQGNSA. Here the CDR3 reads CASSPTSGSYEQYF. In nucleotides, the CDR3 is TGTGCCAGCAGCCCGACTAGCGGCTCCTACGAGCAGTACTTC.

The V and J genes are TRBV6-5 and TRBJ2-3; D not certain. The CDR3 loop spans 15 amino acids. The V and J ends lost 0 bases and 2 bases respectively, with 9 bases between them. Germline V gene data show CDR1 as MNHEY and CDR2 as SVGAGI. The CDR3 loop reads CASSYSVRHTDTQYF. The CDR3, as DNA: TGTGCCAGCAGTTACTCAGTGCGGCACACAGATACGCAGTATTTT.

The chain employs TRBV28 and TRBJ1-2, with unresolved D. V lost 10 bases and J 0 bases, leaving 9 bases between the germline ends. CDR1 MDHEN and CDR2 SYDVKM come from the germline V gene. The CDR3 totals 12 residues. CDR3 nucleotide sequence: TGTGCCACCGACGCGCCTAACTATGGCTACACCTTC. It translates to CATDAPNYGYTF.

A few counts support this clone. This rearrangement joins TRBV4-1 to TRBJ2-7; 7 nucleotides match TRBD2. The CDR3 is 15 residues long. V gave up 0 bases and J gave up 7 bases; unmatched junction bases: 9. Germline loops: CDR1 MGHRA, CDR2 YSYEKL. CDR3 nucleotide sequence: TGCGCCAGCAGCCAAGAAACAGGCTCCGGGAGGGAGCAGTACTTC. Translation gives CASSQETGSGREQYF.

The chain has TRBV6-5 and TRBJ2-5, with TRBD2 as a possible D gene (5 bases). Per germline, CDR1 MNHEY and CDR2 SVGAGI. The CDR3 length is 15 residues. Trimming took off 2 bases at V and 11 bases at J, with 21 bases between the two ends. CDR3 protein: CASSYRLPGLEEQYF. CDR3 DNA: TGTGCCAGCAGTTACCGTCTCCCTGGACTGGAAGAGCAGTACTTC.

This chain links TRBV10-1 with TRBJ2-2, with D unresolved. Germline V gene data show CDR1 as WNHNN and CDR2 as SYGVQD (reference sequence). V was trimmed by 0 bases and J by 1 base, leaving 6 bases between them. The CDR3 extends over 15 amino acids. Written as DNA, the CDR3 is TGCGCCAGCAGTGAGTCCCGACAGAACACCGGGGAGCTGTTTTTT. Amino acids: CASSESRQNTGELFF.

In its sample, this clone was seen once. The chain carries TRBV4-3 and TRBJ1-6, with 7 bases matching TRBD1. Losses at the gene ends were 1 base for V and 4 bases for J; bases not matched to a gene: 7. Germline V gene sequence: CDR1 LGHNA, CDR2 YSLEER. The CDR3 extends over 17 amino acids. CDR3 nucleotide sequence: TGCGCCAGCAGCCAAGCGGGGCCGGGACAGTATAATTCACCCCTCCACTTT. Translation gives CASSQAGPGQYNSPLHF.

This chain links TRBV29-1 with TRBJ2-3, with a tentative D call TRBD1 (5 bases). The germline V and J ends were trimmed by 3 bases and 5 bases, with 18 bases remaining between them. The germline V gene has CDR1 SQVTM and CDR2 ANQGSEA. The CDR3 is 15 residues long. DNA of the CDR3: TGCAGCGTTGAGGTCTCAGGGAAAGGAGAAGATACGCAGTATTTT. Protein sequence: CSVEVSGKGEDTQYF.

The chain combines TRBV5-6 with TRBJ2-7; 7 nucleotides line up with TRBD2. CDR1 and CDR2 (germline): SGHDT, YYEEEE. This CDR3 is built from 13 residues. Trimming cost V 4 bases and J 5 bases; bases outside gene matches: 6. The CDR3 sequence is CASSLGGSNEQYF. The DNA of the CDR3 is TGTGCCAGCAGCCTCGGGGGGTCCAACGAGCAGTACTTC.